The 9 T cell receptor beta chains below were found in one sample sequenced in a study of T cell clones after liver transplantation. Profiling relied on immunoSEQ multiplex PCR, and the TCRdb table lists in-frame clones only, not all of them. The sample records over 90,000 clones, about 81% being singletons. The sequenced sample was CD4+ T cells from blood, obtained approximately 4 years after liver transplant. These receptors were collected from a human patient who received a liver transplant. These T cells may partly come from the graft donor.

The CDR3 loop is CASSPQGRGGHHEQFF. The CDR3 DNA sequence: TGTGCCAGCAGCCCCCAGGGGCGGGGGGGCCACCATGAGCAGTTCTTC. The chain is built from TRBV11-3 and TRBJ2-1, with 9 bases aligning to TRBD2. Germline V gene data show CDR1 as SGHNT and CDR2 as YENEEA. The trim removed 5 bases at V and 8 bases at J, leaving 13 bases unmatched. The CDR3 has 16 residues.

The chain carries TRBV10-3 and TRBJ2-1; the D call may be TRBD1 or TRBD2 (6 bases each). Germline V gives CDR1 ENHRY, CDR2 SYGVKD. The CDR3 length is 14 residues. The V gene lost 2 bases and the J gene lost 10 bases, with 15 bases spanning the gap. The CDR3 sequence is CAISEGGRTAEQFF. CDR3 DNA sequence: TGTGCCATCAGTGAGGGGGGGCGAACGGCCGAGCAGTTCTTC.

The chain is built from TRBV11-2 and TRBJ2-3; D uncertain. Germline lookup yields CDR1 SGHAT and CDR2 FQNNGV. V lost 5 bases and J lost 2, with 2 bases in between. This CDR3 comprises 11 residues. Written as DNA, the CDR3 is TGTGCCAGCAGCGACACAGATACGCAGTATTTT. It is translated as CASSDTDTQYF. Full variable domain (rest looked up from reference TRBV11-2 and TRBJ2-3): EAGVAQSPRYKIIEKRQSVAFWCNPISGHATLYWYQQILGQGPKLLIQFQNNGVVDDSQLPKDRFSAERLKGVDSTLKIQPAKLEDSAVYLCASSDTDTQYFGPGTRLTVL.

J is TRBJ2-3 and V is TRBV5-1; 8 bases line up with TRBD2. CDR3 length equals 14 residues. After removal of 3 bases from V and 8 bases from J, the junction contained 8 bases not matched to a gene. Germline lookup yields CDR1 SGHRS and CDR2 YFSETQ. This CDR3 is CASSSSGGQGTQYF. CDR3 nucleotides: TGCGCCAGCAGCTCTTCGGGGGGGCAAGGTACGCAGTATTTT.

The chain links TRBV30 to TRBJ2-7, with 11 bases matching TRBD1. V gave up 5 bases and J gave up 4 bases; unmatched junction bases: 10. The CDR3 has 15 amino acids. In germline, CDR1 is GTSNPN, CDR2 SVGIG (reference sequence). The CDR3 spells CAWGLGQGASYEQYF. The DNA for the CDR3 is TGTGCCTGGGGCCTTGGACAGGGGGCATCTTACGAGCAGTACTTC. Full variable domain (outside the CDR3, taken from reference TRBV30 and TRBJ2-7): SQTIHQWPATLVQPVGSPLSLECTVEGTSNPNLYWYRQAAGRGLQLLFYSVGIGQISSEVPQNLSASRPQDRQFILSSKKLLLSDSGFYLCAWGLGQGASYEQYFGPGTRLTVT.

This clone was seen only a few times. This rearrangement joins TRBV7-8 to TRBJ1-5; TRBD1 is a possible D gene (5 bases). The germline gives CDR1 SGHVS, CDR2 FQNEAQ. V lost 0 bases, J lost 8 bases, and 17 bases lay in between. The CDR3 has 16 amino acids. DNA for the CDR3: TGTGCCAGCAGCTTAGCTGGTACGTCAGGGTCGAAGCCCCAGCATTTT. Its translation: CASSLAGTSGSKPQHF.

V is TRBV19 and J is TRBJ1-5; D is uncertain. The V end was cut by 3 bases, the J end by 7 bases, with 10 bases between. The CDR3 contains 13 residues. CDR1 and CDR2 (germline): LNHDA, SQIVND (reference sequence). The CDR3 region is CASSIPLGQPQHF. The CDR3 DNA reads TGTGCCAGTAGTATTCCGTTAGGACAGCCCCAGCATTTT.

This clone was seen more than once but under ten times. This chain connects TRBV5-1 to TRBJ1-1; TRBD1 matches at 7 bases. The germline gives CDR1 SGHRS, CDR2 YFSETQ. Germline trimming cut 7 bases from V and 8 bases from J; bases unmatched to any gene: 14. The CDR3 extends over 14 amino acids. CDR3 loop: CASRYRDSFNEAFF. The CDR3, as DNA: TGCGCCAGCCGATACCGGGACAGCTTTAACGAAGCTTTCTTT.

The V call is TRBV7-9, the J call TRBJ1-3; D call uncertain. Trimming took 3 bases from V and 4 from J, leaving 13 bases between them. This CDR3 is 15 amino acids long. Per the germline V gene, CDR1 is SEHNR and CDR2 is FQNEAQ (reference sequence). CDR3 coding DNA: TGTGCCAGCAGCTTGGGGTGGTCAAGCGGAAACACCATATATTTT. The encoded protein is CASSLGWSSGNTIYF.